A selection of T cell receptor beta chains follows, all from one sample in a study of early stage breast cancer tumors. The assay was immunoSEQ multiplex PCR, and TCRdb's table has in-frame clones only and misses some. The table shows some 8,100 clones, with 70% to 80% occurring only once. The specimen sequenced was normal breast tissue next to the tumor. Source of these receptors: a person aged 55 to 70 with breast cancer. Both conserved end residues are part of each CDR3. Fields, in order: D gene, J gene, V gene, clone size, CDR3 protein, CDR3 DNA. D genes are given only for firm matches. Clone sizes are given selectively: once, few, many, or a class where the clone is expanded.

>NA|TRBJ1-1|TRBV19|NA
CATLHPGGGRAEAFF
TGTGCCACTTTGCACCCGGGGGGGGGTAGGGCTGAAGCTTTCTTT
>NA|TRBJ1-1|TRBV18|NA
CASSPSGVGEAFF
TGTGCCAGCTCACCATCGGGGGTGGGTGAAGCTTTCTTT
>NA|TRBJ1-3|TRBV5-6|NA
CASSLFSIVPGNTIYF
TGTGCCAGCAGCTTGTTCTCTATAGTCCCTGGAAACACCATATATTTT
>NA|TRBJ2-7|TRBV15|NA
CATSRDYEGGYEQYF
TGTGCCACCAGCAGAGATTATGAGGGAGGCTACGAGCAGTACTTC
>NA|TRBJ1-2|TRBV11-2|NA
CASSLGAVNYGYTF
TGTGCCAGCAGCTTAGGGGCGGTAAACTATGGCTACACCTTC
>NA|TRBJ1-3|TRBV28|NA
CASSLGLGVTGNTIYF
TGTGCCAGCAGTTTAGGTCTAGGGGTTACTGGAAACACCATATATTTT
>TRBD2|TRBJ2-1|TRBV27|NA
CASRTSGSHEQFF
TGTGCCAGCAGGACTAGCGGGAGTCATGAGCAGTTCTTC
>NA|TRBJ2-1|TRBV9|NA
CASSVDYGYNEQFF
TGTGCCAGCAGCGTAGATTATGGTTACAATGAGCAGTTCTTC
>TRBD1|TRBJ1-2|TRBV5-1|once
CASSPTGNYGYTF
TGCGCCAGCAGCCCGACAGGGAACTATGGCTACACCTTC
>NA|TRBJ2-1|TRBV5-4|NA
CASSLAARVNEQFF
TGTGCCAGCAGCTTAGCAGCGCGAGTCAATGAGCAGTTCTTC
>NA|TRBJ1-6|TRBV19|few
CASSIKKSSSPLHF
TGTGCCAGTAGTATAAAGAAGAGTAGCTCACCCCTCCACTTT
>TRBD1|TRBJ2-3|TRBV7-7|NA
CASSSGTGAVDTQYF
TGTGCTAGCAGTTCCGGGACAGGGGCGGTAGATACGCAGTATTTT
>TRBD1|TRBJ1-2|TRBV5-1|NA
CASSYSGQNSANYGYTF
TGCGCCAGCAGCTACTCGGGACAGAATTCAGCTAACTATGGCTACACCTTC
>NA|TRBJ1-1|TRBV30|once
CAWSVPRHTEAFF
TGTGCCTGGAGTGTTCCAAGGCACACTGAAGCTTTCTTT
>NA|TRBJ1-4|TRBV28|few
CASTPGGPGRKLFF
TGTGCCAGCACCCCGGGGGGGCCCGGCCGGAAACTGTTTTTT
>NA|TRBJ2-5|TRBV18|NA
CASSPRTRQETQYF
TGTGCCAGCTCACCAAGGACTCGACAAGAGACCCAGTACTTC
>TRBD1|TRBJ1-2|TRBV27|few
CASSTQTGGNGYTF
TGTGCCAGCAGTACCCAGACAGGGGGCAATGGCTACACCTTC
>TRBD2|TRBJ2-7|TRBV19|NA
CASSIWPSGSYEQYF
TGTGCCAGTAGTATATGGCCTAGCGGGAGCTACGAGCAGTACTTC
>NA|TRBJ2-3|TRBV7-2|NA
CASSSLLGSHTQYF
TGTGCCAGCAGCTCCCTCCTAGGCTCTCACACGCAGTATTTT
>NA|TRBJ2-7|TRBV28|NA
CASSLRGGFAYEQYF
TGTGCCAGCAGCCTAAGGGGCGGGTTCGCCTACGAGCAGTACTTC
>TRBD1|TRBJ1-2|TRBV5-4|NA
CASSLGGQGNYGYTF
TGTGCCAGCAGCTTGGGAGGACAGGGCAACTATGGCTACACCTTC
>TRBD1|TRBJ1-4|TRBV19|NA
CASSLGQGNEKLFF
TGTGCCAGTAGCCTGGGACAGGGGAATGAAAAACTGTTTTTT
>NA|TRBJ2-6|TRBV7-9|NA
CASSIKGQSRANVLTF
TGTGCCAGCAGCATCAAAGGACAAAGTCGGGCCAACGTCCTGACTTTC
>TRBD2|TRBJ2-1|TRBV6-4|NA
CASSRTSGGGDNEQFF
TGTGCCAGCAGCCGGACTAGCGGGGGAGGAGACAATGAGCAGTTCTTC
>TRBD1|TRBJ1-2|TRBV4-1|NA
CASSPGTGRGGYTF
TGCGCCAGCAGCCCCGGGACAGGGAGAGGCGGCTACACCTTC
>TRBD1|TRBJ2-1|TRBV11-1|NA
CASRNSRGRRQGAHNEQFF
TGTGCCAGCAGAAATAGCCGAGGCCGTCGACAGGGGGCCCACAATGAGCAGTTCTTC
>NA|TRBJ2-6|TRBV9|NA
CASSAGSGPSSVLTF
TGTGCCAGCAGTGCAGGGTCAGGGCCGAGTTCCGTCCTGACTTTC
>TRBD2|TRBJ2-2|TRBV6-6|NA
CASSDGGRELFF
TGTGCCAGCAGCGACGGGGGGAGGGAGCTGTTTTTT
>NA|TRBJ2-5|TRBV5-1|once
CASSSGRKETQYF
TGCGCCAGCAGCTCCGGACGAAAAGAGACCCAGTACTTC
>NA|TRBJ2-3|TRBV7-9|NA
CASSPRGTDTQYF
TGTGCCAGCAGCCCCCGCGGGACAGATACGCAGTATTTT
>NA|TRBJ2-3|TRBV27|NA
CASSLSSADTQYF
TGTGCCAGCAGTTTATCTTCCGCAGATACGCAGTATTTT
>NA|TRBJ2-7|TRBV4-1|NA
CASSQGWGRDEQYF
TGCGCCAGCAGCCAAGGGTGGGGGAGAGACGAGCAGTACTTC
>NA|TRBJ2-1|TRBV7-9|NA
CASSPGRRAYNEQFF
TGTGCCAGCAGCCCGGGGAGGCGGGCGTACAATGAGCAGTTCTTC
>NA|TRBJ2-4|TRBV2|NA
CASSELGLGDIQYF
TGTGCCAGCAGTGAGCTTGGGTTAGGAGACATTCAGTACTTC